This T cell receptor (beta chain) originates from a study of long-term antiretroviral therapy in people with HIV. For the study at large: The immediate-ART recommendation dates to 2015, and the earliest samples predate it by about a decade.

Notes on this clone: Its antigen is unknown.

The assay used was immunoSEQ (version v3.0), run at survey level. Measured with immunoSEQ multiplex PCR; TCRdb has only the in-frame clones, and not every one. Of over 15,000 clones listed, approximately 95% are singletons. Regarding the study as a whole: In HIV, the repertoires covered a tighter span of CDR3 lengths than in controls. Once patients were on ART, diversity went higher but still fell short of transplant donor controls. All blood samples came from the years 2004 to 2017, possibly under older ART regimens.

The CDR3 sequence is 12 residues long. Germline assignment: CDR1 SQVTM and CDR2 ANQGSEA. The junction had 4 bases not matched to a gene; V was cut back by 7 bases and J by 3 bases. The source is a man in his thirties or forties with HIV. Source: unsorted PBMCs, taken more than 10 years after starting antiretroviral therapy. The rearrangement joins TRBV29-1 to TRBJ1-2; 8 bases are a match to TRBD1. The DNA of the CDR3 is TGCAGCGCCGGGACAGGCGACTATGGCTACACCTTC. Translation: CSAGTGDYGYTF.